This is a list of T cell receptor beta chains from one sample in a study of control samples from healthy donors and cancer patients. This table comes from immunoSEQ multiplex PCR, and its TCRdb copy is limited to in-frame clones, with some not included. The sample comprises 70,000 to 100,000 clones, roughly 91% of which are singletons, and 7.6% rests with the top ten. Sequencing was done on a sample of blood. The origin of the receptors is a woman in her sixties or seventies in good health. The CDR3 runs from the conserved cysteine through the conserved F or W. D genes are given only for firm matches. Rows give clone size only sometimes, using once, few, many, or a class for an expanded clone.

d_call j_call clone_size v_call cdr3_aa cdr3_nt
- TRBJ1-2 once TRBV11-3 CASSFVQGYGYTF TGTGCCAGCAGCTTTGTCCAGGGCTATGGCTACACCTTC
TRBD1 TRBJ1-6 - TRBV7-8 CASSLQFLTGDGYNSPLHF TGTGCCAGCAGCCTTCAATTCTTGACAGGGGACGGCTATAATTCACCCCTCCACTTT
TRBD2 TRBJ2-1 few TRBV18 CASSRGLAGDPEQFF TGTGCCAGCTCGCGTGGACTAGCGGGAGATCCTGAGCAGTTCTTC
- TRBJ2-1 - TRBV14 CASSPGLNNEQFF TGTGCCAGCAGCCCGGGACTTAACAATGAGCAGTTCTTC
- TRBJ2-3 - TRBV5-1 CASSLDGRPEVGTDTQYF TGCGCCAGCAGCTTGGATGGACGACCTGAGGTGGGCACAGATACGCAGTATTTT
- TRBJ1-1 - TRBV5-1 CASSLAGVMNTEAFF TGCGCCAGCAGCTTGGCAGGGGTAATGAACACTGAAGCTTTCTTT
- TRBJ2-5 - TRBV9 CASSEGHKETQYF TGTGCCAGCAGCGAGGGACACAAAGAGACCCAGTACTTC
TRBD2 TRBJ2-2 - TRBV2 CASSEGPGGADTGELFF TGTGCCAGCAGTGAGGGGCCGGGGGGGGCGGACACCGGGGAGCTGTTTTTT
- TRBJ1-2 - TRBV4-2 CASSQGGPTPPGYTF TGTGCCAGCAGCCAGGGGGGCCCAACACCCCCCGGCTACACCTTC
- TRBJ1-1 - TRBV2 CASSGISMNTEAFF TGTGCCAGCAGTGGAATCAGTATGAACACTGAAGCTTTCTTT
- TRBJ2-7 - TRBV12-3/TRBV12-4 CASSPTANEQYF TGTGCCAGCAGCCCGACGGCCAACGAGCAGTACTTC
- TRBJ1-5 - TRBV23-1 CASSQGVGQPQHF TGCGCCAGCAGTCAGGGGGTAGGTCAGCCCCAGCATTTT
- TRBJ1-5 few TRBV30 CAWSEEGVNQPQHF TGTGCCTGGAGTGAGGAGGGTGTCAATCAGCCCCAGCATTTT
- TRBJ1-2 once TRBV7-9 CASSLARYGYGYTF TGTGCCAGCAGCTTAGCGCGATACGGCTATGGCTACACCTTC
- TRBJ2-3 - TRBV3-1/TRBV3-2 CAGSHRRAWGTDTQYF TGTGCCGGCAGCCACCGTAGGGCGTGGGGCACAGATACGCAGTATTTT
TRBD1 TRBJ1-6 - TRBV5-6 CASSLVDRAGSPLHF TGTGCCAGCAGCTTGGTGGACAGGGCTGGTTCACCCCTCCACTTT
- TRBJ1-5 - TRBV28 CASSPSGVAQSNQPQHF TGTGCCAGCAGCCCATCGGGGGTCGCCCAGAGCAATCAGCCCCAGCATTTT
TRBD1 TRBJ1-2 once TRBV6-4 CASSDSPGGNGYTF TGTGCCAGCAGTGACTCCCCAGGGGGCAATGGCTACACCTTC
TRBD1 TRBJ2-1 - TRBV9 CASSGDSYYNEQFF TGTGCCAGCAGCGGGGACAGCTACTACAATGAGCAGTTCTTC
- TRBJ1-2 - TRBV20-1 CSAYSYGYTF TGCAGTGCTTACAGCTATGGCTACACCTTC
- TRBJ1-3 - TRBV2 CASSRGGQGNGNTIYF TGTGCCAGCAGCCGAGGCGGGCAGGGGAACGGAAACACCATATATTTT
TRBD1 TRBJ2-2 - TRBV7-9 CASSAPGQGNSGELFF TGTGCCAGCAGCGCACCGGGACAGGGTAATTCCGGGGAGCTGTTTTTT
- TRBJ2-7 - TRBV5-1 CASSFGTDDGQYF TGCGCCAGCAGCTTCGGGACGGACGACGGGCAGTACTTC
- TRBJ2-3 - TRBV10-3 CATGGDTDTQYF TGTGCCACAGGGGGGGACACAGATACGCAGTATTTT
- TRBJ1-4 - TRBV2 CASRPGTTGTNEKLFF TGTGCCAGCAGACCCGGGACCACCGGAACTAATGAAAAACTGTTTTTT
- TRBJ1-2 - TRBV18 CASSPGSYGYTF TGTGCCAGCTCACCGGGGAGCTATGGCTACACCTTC
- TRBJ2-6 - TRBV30 CAWSVAGWANVLTF TGTGCCTGGAGTGTGGCAGGTTGGGCCAACGTCCTGACTTTC
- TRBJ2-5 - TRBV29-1 CSVYLWETQYF TGCAGCGTTTATTTGTGGGAGACCCAGTACTTC
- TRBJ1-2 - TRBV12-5 CASGLGWSGYTF TGTGCTAGTGGTTTAGGGTGGTCTGGCTACACCTTC
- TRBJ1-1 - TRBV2 CASSEQGGTEAFF TGTGCCAGCAGTGAACAGGGAGGCACTGAAGCTTTCTTT
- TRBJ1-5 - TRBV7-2 CASSLYQGGSLVQPQHF TGTGCCAGCAGCTTATACCAGGGAGGATCATTGGTTCAGCCCCAGCATTTT
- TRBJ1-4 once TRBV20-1 CSASGPGAGEKLFF TGCAGTGCTAGTGGCCCGGGTGCTGGTGAAAAACTGTTTTTT
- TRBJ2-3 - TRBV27 CASSLAGGSTDTQYF TGTGCCAGCAGTTTAGCCGGAGGGAGCACAGATACGCAGTATTTT
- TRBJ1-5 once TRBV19 CASSIDQALQPQHF TGTGCCAGTAGTATAGATCAGGCGCTTCAGCCCCAGCATTTT
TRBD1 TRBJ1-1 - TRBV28 CASTIPGTGNTEAFF TGTGCCAGCACCATCCCCGGGACAGGGAACACTGAAGCTTTCTTT
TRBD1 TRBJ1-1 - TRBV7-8 CASSLSGTGYTEAFF TGTGCCAGCAGCCTTTCCGGGACAGGGTACACTGAAGCTTTCTTT
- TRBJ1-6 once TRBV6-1 CASSESAYSPLHF TGTGCCAGCAGTGAATCGGCGTATTCACCCCTCCACTTT
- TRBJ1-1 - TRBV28 CASISSWGHSYTEAFF TGTGCCAGCATCTCATCGTGGGGACACAGTTACACTGAAGCTTTCTTT
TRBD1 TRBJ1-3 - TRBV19 CASSKGQAVYGNTIYF TGTGCCAGTAGTAAGGGACAGGCTGTCTATGGAAACACCATATATTTT
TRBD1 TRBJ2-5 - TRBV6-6 CASSYPGTGSTQYF TGTGCCAGCAGTTACCCCGGGACAGGTTCAACCCAGTACTTC
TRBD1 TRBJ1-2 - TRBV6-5 CASSRDRVAGYTF TGTGCCAGCAGTAGAGACAGGGTGGCTGGCTACACCTTC
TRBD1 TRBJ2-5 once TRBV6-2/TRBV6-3 CASSLGTGGRQETQYF TGTGCCAGCAGCCTCGGGACAGGGGGGCGCCAAGAGACCCAGTACTTC
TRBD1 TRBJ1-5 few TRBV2 CASSERTGEQPQHF TGTGCCAGCAGTGAAAGAACAGGGGAACAGCCCCAGCATTTT
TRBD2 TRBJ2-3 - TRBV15 CATSNSGRATDTQYF TGTGCCACCAGCAATAGCGGGAGGGCCACAGATACGCAGTATTTT
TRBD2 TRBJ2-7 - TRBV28 CASSLLLAGGGGEQYF TGTGCCAGCAGTTTACTACTAGCGGGAGGGGGTGGCGAGCAGTACTTC
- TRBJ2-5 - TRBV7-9 CASSVTEIGVQYF TGTGCCAGCAGCGTTACAGAGATCGGGGTCCAGTACTTC
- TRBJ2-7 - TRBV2 CASSGGPVREQYF TGTGCCAGCAGTGGCGGACCTGTCCGCGAGCAGTACTTC
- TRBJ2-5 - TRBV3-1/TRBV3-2 CASSQVPSKETQYF TGTGCCAGCAGCCAAGTCCCCAGTAAAGAGACCCAGTACTTC
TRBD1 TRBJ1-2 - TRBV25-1 CASSTTGGGYGYTF TGTGCCAGCAGTACGACAGGGGGAGGCTATGGCTACACCTTC
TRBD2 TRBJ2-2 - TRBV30 CAWSVLAANTGELFF TGTGCCTGGAGTGTACTAGCGGCGAACACCGGGGAGCTGTTTTTT
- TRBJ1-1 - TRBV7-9 CASSLEGGTEAFF TGTGCCAGCAGCCTGGAGGGGGGCACTGAAGCTTTCTTT
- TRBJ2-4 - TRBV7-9 CASSWTLAKNIQYF TGTGCCAGCAGCTGGACACTAGCCAAAAACATTCAGTACTTC
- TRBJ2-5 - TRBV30 CAFRGWGQTQYF TGTGCCTTCCGCGGGTGGGGTCAGACCCAGTACTTC
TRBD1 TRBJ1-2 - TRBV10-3 CAIRPGTGGNYGYTF TGTGCCATCAGACCCGGGACAGGGGGCAACTATGGCTACACCTTC